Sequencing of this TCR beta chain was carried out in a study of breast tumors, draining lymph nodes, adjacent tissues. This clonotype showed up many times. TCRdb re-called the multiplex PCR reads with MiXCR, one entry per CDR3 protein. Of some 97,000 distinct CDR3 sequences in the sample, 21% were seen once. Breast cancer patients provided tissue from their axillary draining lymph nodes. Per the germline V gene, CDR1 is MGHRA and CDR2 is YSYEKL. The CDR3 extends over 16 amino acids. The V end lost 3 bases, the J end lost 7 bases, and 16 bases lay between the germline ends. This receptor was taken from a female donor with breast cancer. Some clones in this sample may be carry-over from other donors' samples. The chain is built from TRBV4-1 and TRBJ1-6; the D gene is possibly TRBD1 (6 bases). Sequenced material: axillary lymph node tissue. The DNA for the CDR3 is TGCGCCAGCAGCCAGGATAACAGGGTGAGAAATTCACCCCTCCACTTT. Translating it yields CASSQDNRVRNSPLHF.